Below, 24 T cell receptor beta chains from the same sample are listed, as sequenced in a study of blood T cell repertoires in COVID-19. TCRdb's copy holds only in-frame clones and misses some; the assay was immunoSEQ multiplex PCR. The sample carries nearly 250,000 clones, approximately 80% recorded once. The specimen sequenced was peripheral blood. All receptors derive from a woman of 80 years or more with acute or convalescent COVID-19.

CDR3 in amino acids: CASSVPSVQETQYF. The DNA of the CDR3 is TGTGCCAGCAGCGTCCCTAGCGTTCAAGAGACCCAGTACTTC. V usage is TRBV9 and J usage is TRBJ2-5; possibly TRBD2 for D (6 bases). The CDR3 is 14 amino acids. V lost 2 bases and J lost 2, with 10 bases in between. The germline V gene has CDR1 SGDLS and CDR2 YYNGEE.

The rearrangement joins TRBV5-5 to TRBJ1-1; tentatively, D is TRBD1 (6 bases). This CDR3 is built from 13 residues. Trimming took 3 bases from V and 1 from J, leaving 7 bases between them. Germline CDR1 reads SGHKS; CDR2 reads YYEKEE (reference sequence). The CDR3 DNA sequence: TGTGCCAGCAGCTGGACAGAGAACACTGAAGCTTTCTTT. Protein: CASSWTENTEAFF.

The V and J genes are TRBV28 and TRBJ1-2; D perhaps matches TRBD1 (5 bases). The germline V and J ends were trimmed by 4 bases and 4 bases, with 13 bases remaining between them. The CDR3 is made up of 14 amino acids. Germline V lookup: CDR1 MDHEN, CDR2 SYDVKM. CDR3 DNA sequence: TGTGCCAGCAGTTCCATAGACAGATTCTATGGCTACACCTTC. Translation gives CASSSIDRFYGYTF.

The CDR3 bases are TGTGCCAGCAGAAACCCAGGGGAGGGCGAGCAGTACTTC. This gives the protein CASRNPGEGEQYF. The chain links TRBV6-5 to TRBJ2-7; D is possibly TRBD2 (7 bases). With 6 bases removed from V and 6 bases from J, the gap between germline ends came to 15 bases. Germline V CDR1 and CDR2: MNHEY, SVGAGI. This CDR3 has 13 residues.

This chain uses TRBV18 with TRBJ1-1; D is unclear. Germline CDR1 KGHSH, CDR2 LQKENI. The length of the CDR3 is 11 residues. V lost 5 bases and J lost 5, with 6 bases in between. As DNA, the CDR3 is TGTGCCAGCTCAGGGAGGACTGAAGCTTTCTTT. Protein product: CASSGRTEAFF.

The chain links TRBV4-3 to TRBJ1-2, with no clear D. Germline CDR1 reads LGHNA; CDR2 reads YSLEER. The CDR3 is made up of 17 amino acids. The V gene lost 1 base and the J gene lost 7 bases, with 22 bases spanning the gap. The CDR3 nucleotides read TGCGCCAGCAGCCAAGGCCGTCTTCTGGGAGGTTTGGGTGGCTACACCTTC. Its protein product is CASSQGRLLGGLGGYTF.

The chain employs TRBV7-9 and TRBJ2-7; 15 positions agree with TRBD2. This CDR3 has 15 amino acids. After removal of 5 bases from V and 7 bases from J, the junction contained 6 bases not matched to a gene. Germline CDR1 reads SEHNR; CDR2 reads FQNEAQ (reference sequence). CDR3 residues: CASSLGLAGGHEQYF. CDR3 coding DNA: TGTGCCAGCAGCCTCGGACTAGCGGGGGGGCATGAGCAGTACTTC.

The chain joins TRBV7-3 to TRBJ2-1, with a weak D call TRBD2 (6 bases). V lost 5 bases and J lost 8, with 16 bases in between. The germline gives CDR1 SGHTA, CDR2 FQGTGA. The CDR3 runs 14 residues. The CDR3 spells CASSLAGPWDEQFF. CDR3 coding DNA: TGTGCCAGCAGCCTTGCGGGACCCTGGGATGAGCAGTTCTTC. Looking up the rest from reference TRBV7-3 and TRBJ2-1 gives the full variable domain: GAGVSQTPSNKVTEKGKYVELRCDPISGHTALYWYRQSLGQGPEFLIYFQGTGAADDSGLPNDRFFAVRPEGSVSTLKIQRTERGDSAVYLCASSLAGPWDEQFFGPGTRLTVL.

To note about this clone: The same CDR3 also results from other DNA sequences found in this sample. V is TRBV18 and J is TRBJ2-3; D perhaps matches TRBD2 (5 bases). Per germline, CDR1 KGHSH and CDR2 LQKENI. The CDR3 spans 14 residues. V was trimmed by 1 base and J by 0 bases, leaving 5 bases between them. CDR3 residues: CASSPQRSTDTQYF. The CDR3 nucleotides read TGTGCCAGCTCACCACAGCGGAGCACAGATACGCAGTATTTT.

The chain has TRBV5-1 and TRBJ1-2; 10 bases match TRBD1. The CDR3 contains 16 residues. The J segment lost 1 base and the V segment lost 0 bases, leaving 3 bases of the junction unmatched. Germline CDR1 is SGHRS and CDR2 is YFSETQ. CDR3: CASSLDGTGVNYGYTF. CDR3 DNA: TGCGCCAGCAGCTTGGATGGGACAGGGGTTAACTATGGCTACACCTTC.

Comments on this clone: The sample holds other DNA sequences that translate to the same CDR3. The chain combines TRBV18 with TRBJ1-3; TRBD1 matches at 9 bases. V was clipped by 5 bases and J by 4 bases; unmatched bases: 6. The CDR3 contains 15 residues. Germline CDR1 KGHSH, CDR2 LQKENI. The CDR3: CASSEQGAPGNTIYF. The CDR3 DNA is TGTGCCAGCTCAGAACAGGGGGCGCCCGGAAACACCATATATTTT.

Written as DNA, the CDR3 is TGTGCCAGCAGCCCCCGCCGGGCTAGCGGGGGAACGAACACCGGGGAGCTGTTTTTT. Amino acids: CASSPRRASGGTNTGELFF. The rearrangement links TRBV4-2 to TRBJ2-2; 10 bases map to TRBD2. This CDR3 is 19 amino acids long. V lost 4 bases and J lost 0; bases outside the gene matches: 11. Germline values: CDR1 LGHNA, CDR2 YNFKEQ.

This chain uses TRBV7-6 with TRBJ2-1; 8 nucleotides agree with TRBD2. Germline CDR1 SGHVS, CDR2 FNYEAQ. There are 14 residues in the CDR3. V was clipped by 8 bases and J by 6 bases; unmatched bases: 9. CDR3 sequence: CASGLSGGPNEQFF. The CDR3 DNA sequence: TGTGCCAGCGGTCTGTCGGGAGGGCCCAATGAGCAGTTCTTC.

The V gene is TRBV6-5, the J gene TRBJ1-5; D perhaps matches TRBD1 (5 bases). Germline loops: CDR1 MNHEY, CDR2 SVGAGI. Between the trimmed V and J ends, which lost 6 bases and 10 bases, there was a span of 19 bases. CDR3 size: 14 residues. The CDR3 protein is CASSADGRRGPQHF. The CDR3 region has the DNA TGTGCCAGCAGCGCCGACGGACGAAGGGGACCCCAGCATTTT.

This chain links TRBV7-8 with TRBJ2-7; 13 bases agree with TRBD2. V lost 5 bases, J lost 6 bases, and 13 bases stayed unmatched. This CDR3 has 17 residues. Germline assignment: CDR1 SGHVS and CDR2 FQNEAQ. CDR3 residues: CASSLMGGTSGRGEQYF. For the CDR3, the DNA is TGTGCCAGCAGCCTCATGGGGGGTACTAGCGGGAGGGGCGAGCAGTACTTC.

This clone has a handful of counts. This chain joins TRBV5-6 and TRBJ1-2; 9 bases line up with TRBD1. The CDR3 extends over 14 amino acids. The V gene's germline CDR1 is SGHDT and CDR2 YYEEEE. V was clipped by 0 bases and J by 7 bases; unmatched bases: 4. CDR3 protein: CASSLGTGVSGYTF. Written as DNA, the CDR3 is TGTGCCAGCAGCTTGGGGACAGGGGTCTCTGGCTACACCTTC.

The V and J genes are TRBV25-1 and TRBJ1-5, with TRBD1 identical over 8 bases. The J segment lost 2 bases and the V segment lost 8 bases, leaving 8 bases of the junction unmatched. This CDR3 contains 15 residues. Germline CDR1 MGHDK, CDR2 SYGVNS. The CDR3 region has the DNA TGTGCCAGCGCCCGGACAGGGTCTGGCAATCAGCCCCAGCATTTT. Translating it yields CASARTGSGNQPQHF.

This chain links TRBV11-3 with TRBJ2-7; the D gene is possibly TRBD2 (5 bases). Trimming took off 5 bases at V and 3 bases at J, with 11 bases between the two ends. Germline-derived CDR1 and CDR2 are SGHNT and YENEEA. The CDR3 loop spans 13 amino acids. This CDR3 is CASSLRGGYEQYF. The CDR3 nucleotides read TGTGCCAGCAGCCTTCGGGGTGGCTACGAGCAGTACTTC.

This clone came up a few times. The V call is TRBV5-1, the J call TRBJ2-5, with 7 bases identical to TRBD2. V lost 0 bases and J lost 0; bases outside the gene matches: 5. This CDR3 is 16 amino acids long. Germline CDR1 is SGHRS and CDR2 is YFSETQ. The CDR3 is CASSLAAAGDQETQYF. The CDR3 nucleotides read TGCGCCAGCAGCTTGGCTGCTGCGGGGGACCAAGAGACCCAGTACTTC.

The gene calls are TRBV6-5 and TRBJ2-1, with 9 bases that match TRBD1. J was trimmed by 8 bases and V by 5 bases; bases with no gene match: 10. CDR3 length: 15 amino acids. CDR1 is MNHEY, CDR2 SVGAGI, per germline. DNA of the CDR3: TGTGCCAGCAGTAAACAGGGGGCCCTTCCCCATGAGCAGTTCTTC. Encoded protein: CASSKQGALPHEQFF.

The rearrangement uses TRBV5-4 and TRBJ2-1; 9 bases agree with TRBD2. J gave up 0 bases and V 9 bases, and 10 bases lay outside the gene matches. Germline CDR1 reads SGHNT; CDR2 reads YYREEE (reference sequence). The CDR3 is made up of 16 amino acids. CDR3 residues: CATPVGSGSSYNEQFF. The CDR3 coding sequence is TGTGCCACCCCCGTGGGTAGCGGGAGCTCCTACAATGAGCAGTTCTTC.

J is TRBJ1-2 and V is TRBV6-2 or TRBV6-3; TRBD1 might be the D (6 bases). V lost 2 bases to trimming and J lost 8 bases, with 12 bases between them. There are 13 residues in the CDR3. Germline values: CDR1 MNHEY, CDR2 SVGEGT. The CDR3 is CASSYRTGGGYTF. The CDR3 DNA reads TGTGCCAGCAGTTACCGGACGGGGGGCGGCTACACCTTC.

The chain employs TRBV4-2 and TRBJ2-5; 14 bases are shared with TRBD2. CDR1 is LGHNA, CDR2 YNFKEQ, per germline. Trimming took 4 bases from V and 4 from J; bases not matched to a gene: 2. CDR3 size: 15 residues. CDR3 bases: TGTGCCAGCAGCCCGGGACTAGCGGGAGTAGAGACCCAGTACTTC. Translating gives CASSPGLAGVETQYF.

This clone was picked up one time. The genes are TRBV12-5 and TRBJ1-6; 9 bases map to TRBD1. The CDR3 is made up of 14 amino acids. Germline assignment: CDR1 LGHNT and CDR2 FRNRAP. With V trimmed by 1 base and J by 9 bases, 1 base remained unmatched. CDR3 amino acids: CASGLGQGGSPLHF. The DNA for the CDR3 is TGTGCTAGTGGTTTGGGACAGGGGGGTTCACCCCTCCACTTT.